One sample yielded the 8 T cell receptor beta chains listed below, sequenced in a study of cytomegalovirus exposure and HLA in healthy donors. Primers for the PCR totalled 60 Vbeta and 13 Jbeta. Profiling relied on immunoSEQ multiplex PCR, and the TCRdb table lists in-frame clones only, not all of them. This table has 74,000 or so clones, over 70% appearing once. Sequencing was carried out using PBMCs. These TCRs come from a male donor in good health and CMV-seropositive.

V is TRBV7-6 and J is TRBJ2-1; D is perhaps TRBD2 (6 bases). The CDR3 is made up of 22 amino acids. Between the trimmed V and J ends, which lost 0 bases and 2 bases, there was a span of 29 bases. Germline loops: CDR1 SGHVS, CDR2 FNYEAQ. The CDR3, as DNA: TGTGCCAGCAGCTTAGCGCTAATAGCGGACAATGGCCGGGAGAACGCCTACAATGAGCAGTTCTTC. As protein: CASSLALIADNGRENAYNEQFF.

V is TRBV9 and J is TRBJ2-2, with a possible D match to TRBD2 (7 bases). This CDR3 region has 15 residues. V gave up 0 bases and J gave up 4 bases, with 10 bases separating them. CDR1 SGDLS and CDR2 YYNGEE come from the germline V gene. The CDR3 DNA reads as TGTGCCAGCAGCGTAGAGGGGGGGACCACCGGGGAGCTGTTTTTT. Protein product: CASSVEGGTTGELFF.

The J gene is TRBJ1-2, the V gene TRBV9; 9 bases line up with TRBD1. Germline trimming cut 0 bases from V and 8 bases from J; bases unmatched to any gene: 8. The CDR3 has 15 amino acids. Germline V gene sequence: CDR1 SGDLS, CDR2 YYNGEE. The CDR3 protein is CASSVGTGDSWGYTF. The CDR3 DNA sequence: TGTGCCAGCAGCGTAGGGACAGGGGATTCGTGGGGCTACACCTTC.

The V call is TRBV6-1, the J call TRBJ2-5, with 12 positions matching TRBD2. The CDR3 has 15 residues. Losses at the gene ends were 4 bases for V and 5 bases for J; bases not matched to a gene: 5. CDR1 is MNHNS, CDR2 SASEGT, per germline. DNA of the CDR3: TGTGCCAGCAGTGTCCTTCTAGCGGGGGGGGAGACCCAGTACTTC. Protein: CASSVLLAGGETQYF.

The chain carries TRBV6-5 and TRBJ1-3, with D perhaps matching TRBD1 (5 bases). Trimming took off 2 bases at V and 0 bases at J, with 8 bases between the two ends. From germline, CDR1 is MNHEY and CDR2 SVGAGI. This CDR3 has 15 residues. CDR3 loop: CASSYRGTSGNTIYF. As DNA, the CDR3 is TGTGCCAGCAGTTACAGGGGAACCTCTGGAAACACCATATATTTT.

This sequence joins TRBV5-4 and TRBJ2-7; 9 bases agree with TRBD1. This CDR3 is built from 14 residues. The germline CDR1 and CDR2 sequences are SGHNT and YYREEE (reference sequence). J gave up 4 bases and V 2 bases, and 4 bases lay outside the gene matches. The CDR3 loop reads CASSFDRGRYEQYF. CDR3 DNA: TGTGCCAGCAGCTTTGACAGGGGGAGGTACGAGCAGTACTTC.

This clone was counted a single time. The rearrangement joins TRBV29-1 to TRBJ2-5, with TRBD2 as a possible D gene (5 bases). The CDR3 consists of 12 residues. V gave up 2 bases and J gave up 5 bases, with 9 bases separating them. The germline CDR1 and CDR2 sequences are SQVTM and ANQGSEA. The CDR3 DNA sequence: TGCAGCGTTGAAAGGGCTAGCGAGACCCAGTACTTC. It is translated as CSVERASETQYF.

V and J are TRBV29-1 and TRBJ2-3, with unresolved D. With 2 bases removed from V and 0 bases from J, the gap between germline ends came to 15 bases. The CDR3 totals 16 residues. Germline assignment: CDR1 SQVTM and CDR2 ANQGSEA. The CDR3 sequence: CSVELWQQTSTDTQYF. The CDR3, as DNA: TGCAGCGTTGAACTCTGGCAGCAGACTAGCACAGATACGCAGTATTTT.